This T cell receptor beta chain is from a study of blood T cell repertoires in COVID-19. This clone was seen more than once but under ten times. Participants, roughly 18 to 89 years old, spanned 25 or so US areas. The data were produced by immunoSEQ multiplex PCR, yet TCRdb's version contains in-frame clones alone and is incomplete. Here the sample spans approximately 250,000 clones, approximately 80% being singletons. Sequenced input: PBMCs or T cells enriched from blood (not recorded which). The receptor's source is a man aged 35 to 55 who had recovered from COVID-19.

The CDR3 nucleotides are TGTGCCAGTTCCCCGGCCAGGGCTCGGGAGACCCAGTACTTC. Protein: CASSPARARETQYF. This rearrangement joins TRBV27 to TRBJ2-5, with D possibly TRBD1 on 5 matching bases. Per germline, CDR1 MNHEY and CDR2 SMNVEV (reference sequence). CDR3 length equals 14 residues. The ends were cut back, 9 bases at V and 5 bases at J, with 19 bases in the middle.